These 14 T cell receptor beta chains were sequenced from one sample in a study of blood T cells in healthy people across ages (dated by TCRdb to about 2015). To prepare the library, 5' RACE was applied. The instrument was an Illumina HiSeq 2500. A second PCR of 7 to 11 cycles was performed with a sample-barcoded 5' primer and a J-beta primer mix. TCRdb reworked the public reads: Q25 trimming with fastp, MiXCR clone assembly, productive beta chains retained. Entries are consolidated by CDR3 protein sequence, retaining the most common genes and DNA. For this sample the table gives roughly 500,000 distinct CDR3 sequences, of which approximately 25% were detected only once. The top ten clones comprise around 18% of the sample. The sample was blood. All receptors derive from a woman between 70 and 85 years old in good health.

The chain has TRBV6-1 and TRBJ2-3, with 7 bases lining up with TRBD2. The V and J ends lost 6 bases and 0 bases, in that order; junction bases with no gene match: 15. Germline V gene lookup returns CDR1 MNHNS and CDR2 SASEGT. The CDR3 sequence is 18 residues long. The CDR3 sequence is CASRRTLAGRTSTDTQYF. In DNA, the CDR3 is TGTGCCAGCAGGAGAACATTAGCGGGCCGAACTAGCACAGATACGCAGTATTTT.

V is TRBV6-7 and J is TRBJ2-4, with D possibly TRBD1 on 6 matching bases. TRBV6-7 is given ORF status, its function remaining uncertain. This CDR3 region has 13 residues. Trimming stripped 0 bases from V and 15 bases from J, with 15 bases between. CDR3 DNA: TGTGCCAGCAGTTACTCGGGGACAAAGGCCTGGTACTTC. Its protein is CASSYSGTKAWYF.

This clonotype was seen a few times. This chain uses TRBV7-3 with TRBJ2-5; 8 bases are shared with TRBD1. TRBJ2-1 explains the end of the DNA better; the J call may be wrong. The germline V gene has CDR1 SGHTA and CDR2 FQGTGA. The CDR3 consists of 14 residues. CDR3 bases: TGTGCCAGCAGCTTAATTGGACAGGGTCAGGAGCAGTTCTTC. The encoded protein is CASSLIGQGQEQFF.

V gene TRBV29-1 combines with J gene TRBJ1-2; D may be TRBD1 (5 bases). Trimming stripped 6 bases from V and 1 base from J, with 15 bases between. The CDR3 spans 14 residues. The germline V gene has CDR1 SQVTM and CDR2 ANQGSEA. CDR3 loop: CSVGRDGFNYGYTF. In nucleotides, the CDR3 is TGCAGCGTCGGCCGGGACGGCTTTAACTATGGCTACACCTTC.

A word on this clonotype: The germline gene is not matched at one end of the junction; a read error may be the cause. The chain joins TRBV3-1 to TRBJ2-5, with D possibly called TRBD1 or TRBD2 (5 bases each). Germline CDR1 is LGHDT and CDR2 is YNNKEL (reference sequence). The CDR3 extends over 12 amino acids. This CDR3 reads CASSGDLETQCF. Written as DNA, the CDR3 is TGTGCCAGCAGTGGGGACCTAGAGACCCAGTGCTTC.

V usage is TRBV14 and J usage is TRBJ1-4, with D maybe TRBD1 (5 bases). This CDR3 region has 16 residues. The V gene lost 2 bases and the J gene lost 10 bases, with 20 bases spanning the gap. Germline loops: CDR1 SGHDN, CDR2 FVKESK. The CDR3 coding sequence is TGTGCCAGCAGCCAACAGTATCGGCAGGGTAGCGGAAAACTGTTTTTT. It yields the protein CASSQQYRQGSGKLFF.

The chain joins TRBV12-3 or TRBV12-4 to TRBJ1-1; D is uncertain. The V gene lost 5 bases and the J gene lost 3 bases, with 7 bases spanning the gap. This CDR3 comprises 12 residues. CDR3 residues: CASSIRDTEAFF. The CDR3 coding sequence is TGTGCCAGCAGTATCCGGGACACTGAAGCTTTCTTT.

This clonotype was detected only a few times. J is TRBJ2-1 and V is TRBV5-1; no clear D. The germline V gene encodes CDR1 SGHRS and CDR2 YFSETQ. This CDR3 spans 13 amino acids. V gave up 1 base and J gave up 7 bases, with 9 bases separating them. In nucleotides, the CDR3 is TGCGCCAGCAGCTTGAATGAGCGAAATGAGCAGTTCTTC. Translation: CASSLNERNEQFF.

The V gene is TRBV12-3 or TRBV12-4, the J gene TRBJ2-3; D perhaps matches TRBD2 (7 bases). The V gene lost 3 bases and the J gene lost 4 bases, with 14 bases spanning the gap. The CDR3 extends over 15 amino acids. The CDR3 sequence: CASSLGLGGADTQYF. In DNA form, the CDR3 reads TGTGCCAGCAGTTTGGGCCTAGGGGGGGCAGATACGCAGTATTTT.

Of note for this clonotype: The junction and the germline gene differ at one end; a read error may be behind it. V is TRBV12-3 or TRBV12-4 and J is TRBJ2-3; D gene ambiguous. The CDR3 consists of 12 residues. CDR3 sequence (DNA): TGTGCCGGCAGAGTGAGCGCAGATACGCAGTATTTT. Translating it yields CAGRVSADTQYF.

V is TRBV20-1 and J is TRBJ1-6; TRBD1 aligns across 10 bases. V lost 0 bases to trimming and J lost 3 bases; unmatched junction nucleotides: 8. Germline V gives CDR1 DFQATT, CDR2 SNEGSKA (reference sequence). The CDR3 runs to 18 residues. The CDR3 spells CSARDGGQGVYYNSPLHF. CDR3 coding DNA: TGCAGTGCTAGAGATGGAGGACAGGGGGTGTACTATAATTCACCCCTCCACTTT.

This chain links TRBV5-1 with TRBJ2-7; no firm D call. V was clipped by 0 bases and J by 4 bases, with 17 bases between them. CDR1 and CDR2 from the germline V gene are SGHRS and YFSETQ. This CDR3 is 16 amino acids long. CDR3 bases: TGCGCCAGCAGCTTGGAGTCCTCTCCGTCTCCTTACGAGCAGTACTTC. It codes for CASSLESSPSPYEQYF.

This clonotype was recorded many times. This sequence joins TRBV24-1 and TRBJ2-5; 8 positions match TRBD1. This CDR3 spans 18 amino acids. After removal of 0 bases from V and 5 bases from J, the junction contained 13 bases not matched to a gene. CDR1 and CDR2 (germline): KGHDR, SFDVKD. CDR3 DNA sequence: TGTGCCACCAGTGATTTGCACGTCCAGGGGGCGTTTAGGGAGACCCAGTACTTC. Translation: CATSDLHVQGAFRETQYF.

There are many counts of this clonotype. V usage is TRBV5-5 and J usage is TRBJ1-2, with TRBD1 identical over 8 bases. Per the germline V gene, CDR1 is SGHKS and CDR2 is YYEKEE (reference sequence). The CDR3 is 15 amino acids. The junction had 7 bases not matched to a gene; V was cut back by 3 bases and J by 3 bases. For the CDR3, the DNA is TGTGCCAGCAGCTCGCTACAGGGGGAGCACTATGGCTACACCTTC. It yields the protein CASSSLQGEHYGYTF.